This entry describes one T cell receptor (beta chain). What this receptor recognizes is not known. Possible read error: a much larger clone is one base away. Its CDR3 holds 15 amino acids, cysteine through phenylalanine. Solely the CDR3 DNA is kept, with 45 bases framed from the first base. V and J lose 5 bases and 2 bases, and a span of 14 bases separates them. The data were obtained in a study of T cells after yellow fever vaccination (dated by TCRdb to between 2018 and 2021). As for the study more broadly: The SMART-Seq v4 Ultra Low Input RNA kit was used to prepare libraries from fractions with low cell numbers. Two healthy male donors, one aged 18 to 30 and one aged 30 to 40 years, were included in the cohort. To follow T-cell clones before and after both primary and booster YFV17D yellow fever vaccination, bulk TCR alpha and beta repertoires underwent longitudinal sequencing. Blood was drawn at multiple timepoints before and after primary and secondary immunization, with bulk PBMC replicates and cell subsets isolated.

What the research found in general, with its limitations: FACS-sorted repertoires could contain abundant contaminating clonotypes from the bulk population, so computational filtering was required. Only a couple of donors were included in the study, so the extent to which the findings can be generalized is limited. After the booster, most clones that had expanded after primary vaccination were detected again (nearly 98% of CD4 and 70% to 90% of CD8), suggesting broad maintenance of memory. A small share of clonotypes occurred in both CD4 and CD8 compartments, likely arising from convergent recombination. The secondary T-cell response was found to be weaker but faster than the primary response, with a peak reached on day 5 rather than on day 15.

The label giving this sample's treatment or condition can be read as: live attenuated yellow fever vaccine strain. At each blood-draw timepoint, two biological replicates of bulk PBMCs were collected. PBMCs were isolated from peripheral blood using a standard Ficoll-Paque protocol. TriZol was used to extract RNA from bulk PBMCs, CD4 and CD8 fractions, and dextramer-positive and dextramer-negative fractions. Synthesis of TCR cDNA relied on 5'RACE template switching, a step that introduced a universal primer site along with unique molecular identifiers. Priming of cDNA synthesis was performed from both the TCR alpha and TCR beta constant segments. Library amplification involved two PCR steps, and the second step added sample barcodes and sequencing adapters. Libraries were sequenced on Illumina HiSeq 2500 (2x100 bp) or NovaSeq (2x150 bp). In the authors' own workflow: MIGEC was used to demultiplex reads and collapse the reads into UMI consensus sequences, and MiXCR was used for V(D)J alignment. Clonotypes responding to the vaccine were identified with edgeR on replicate PBMC samples, with the criteria of FDR below 0.01 and a log2 fold change above 5 up to day 15. Bulk clonotypes were assigned CD4 or CD8 identity according to which sequenced CD4 or CD8 repertoire held them at higher abundance. Starting from the raw public reads, TCRdb applied fastp trimming at Q25, assembled clones with MiXCR and retained in-frame beta chains. Each CDR3 protein appears once, grouped with its most common genes and DNA. The V and J calls here are based on TCRdb, not the publication. This sample gives about 360,000 distinct CDR3 sequences in total; 6.2% of them show up just once. The top ten clones comprise approximately 15% of the sample.

The sequence was collected from a man between 25 and 39 years old who received the YFV17D yellow fever vaccine. Recombination joined TRBV12-3 or TRBV12-4 with TRBJ2-3; the D gene identity is not certain. The source material was PBMCs, sampled 5 days after the yellow fever booster vaccination. The sequenced DNA is TGTGCCAGCAGTCCCACGCCGAAACACACAGATACGCAGTATTTT. The encoded protein is CASSPTPKHTDTQYF.